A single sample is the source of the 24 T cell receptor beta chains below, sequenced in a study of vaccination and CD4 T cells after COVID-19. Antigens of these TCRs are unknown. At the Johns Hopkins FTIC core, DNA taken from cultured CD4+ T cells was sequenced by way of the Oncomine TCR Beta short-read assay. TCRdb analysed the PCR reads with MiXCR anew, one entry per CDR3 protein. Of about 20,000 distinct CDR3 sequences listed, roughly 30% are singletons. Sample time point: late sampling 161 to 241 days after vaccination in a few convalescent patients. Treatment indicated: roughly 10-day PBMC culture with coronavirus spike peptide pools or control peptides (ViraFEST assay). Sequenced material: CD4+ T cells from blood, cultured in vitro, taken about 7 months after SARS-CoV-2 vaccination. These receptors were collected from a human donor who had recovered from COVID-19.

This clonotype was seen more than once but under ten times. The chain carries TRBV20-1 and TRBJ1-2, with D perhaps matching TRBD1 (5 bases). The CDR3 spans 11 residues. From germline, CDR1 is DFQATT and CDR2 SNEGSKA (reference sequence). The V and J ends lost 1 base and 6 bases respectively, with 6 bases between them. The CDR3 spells CSARGGDGYTF. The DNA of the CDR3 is TGCAGTGCTAGAGGGGGCGATGGCTACACCTTC.

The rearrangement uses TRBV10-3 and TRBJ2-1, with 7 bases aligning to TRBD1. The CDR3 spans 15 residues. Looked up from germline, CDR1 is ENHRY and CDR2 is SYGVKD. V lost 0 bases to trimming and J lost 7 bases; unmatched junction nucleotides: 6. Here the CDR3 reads CAISESGTVGNEQFF. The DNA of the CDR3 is TGTGCCATCAGTGAGTCGGGGACAGTGGGGAATGAGCAGTTCTTC.

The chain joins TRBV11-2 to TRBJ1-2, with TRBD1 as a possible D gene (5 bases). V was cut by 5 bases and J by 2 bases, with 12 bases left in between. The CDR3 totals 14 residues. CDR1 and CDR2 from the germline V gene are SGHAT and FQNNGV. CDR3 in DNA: TGTGCCAGCAGCCCGGGGGTTGAAAACTATGGCTACACCTTC. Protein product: CASSPGVENYGYTF. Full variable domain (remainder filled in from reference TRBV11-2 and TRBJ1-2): EAGVAQSPRYKIIEKRQSVAFWCNPISGHATLYWYQQILGQGPKLLIQFQNNGVVDDSQLPKDRFSAERLKGVDSTLKIQPAKLEDSAVYLCASSPGVENYGYTFGSGTRLTVV.

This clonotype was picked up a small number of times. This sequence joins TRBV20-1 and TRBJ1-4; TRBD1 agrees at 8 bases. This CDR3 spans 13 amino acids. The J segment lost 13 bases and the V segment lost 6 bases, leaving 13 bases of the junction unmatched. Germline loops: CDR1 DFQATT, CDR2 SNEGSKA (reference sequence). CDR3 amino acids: CSATTGAPSRLFF. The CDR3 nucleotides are TGCAGTGCGACGACAGGGGCACCCTCAAGACTGTTTTTT.

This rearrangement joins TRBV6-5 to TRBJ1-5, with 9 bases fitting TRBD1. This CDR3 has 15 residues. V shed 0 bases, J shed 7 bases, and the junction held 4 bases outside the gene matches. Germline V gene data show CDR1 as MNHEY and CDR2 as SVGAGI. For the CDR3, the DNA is TGTGCCAGCAGTTACTCGGGACAGGGTCTCCAGCCCCAGCATTTT. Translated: CASSYSGQGLQPQHF.

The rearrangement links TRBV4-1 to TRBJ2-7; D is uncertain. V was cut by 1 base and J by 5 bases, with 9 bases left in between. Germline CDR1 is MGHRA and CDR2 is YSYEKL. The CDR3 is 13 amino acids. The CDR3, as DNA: TGCGCCAGCAGCCAAGCAGACCCGCACGAGCAGTACTTC. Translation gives CASSQADPHEQYF.

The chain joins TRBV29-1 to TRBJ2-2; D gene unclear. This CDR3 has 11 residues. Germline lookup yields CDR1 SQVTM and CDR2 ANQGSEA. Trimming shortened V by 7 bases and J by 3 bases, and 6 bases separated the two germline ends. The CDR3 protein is CSAADTGELFF. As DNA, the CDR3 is TGCAGCGCCGCGGACACCGGGGAGCTGTTTTTT.

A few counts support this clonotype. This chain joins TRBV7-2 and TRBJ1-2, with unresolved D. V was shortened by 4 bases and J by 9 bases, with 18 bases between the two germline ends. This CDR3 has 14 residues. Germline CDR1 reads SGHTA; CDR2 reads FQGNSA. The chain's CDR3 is CASSSAGSGLRYTF. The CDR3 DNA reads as TGTGCCAGCAGCTCGGCAGGTAGTGGTCTGCGCTACACCTTC. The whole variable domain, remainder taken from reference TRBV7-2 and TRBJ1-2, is GAGVSQSPSNKVTEKGKDVELRCDPISGHTALYWYRQSLGQGLEFLIYFQGNSAPDKSGLPSDRFSAERTGGSVSTLTIQRTQQEDSAVYLCASSSAGSGLRYTFGSGTRLTVV.

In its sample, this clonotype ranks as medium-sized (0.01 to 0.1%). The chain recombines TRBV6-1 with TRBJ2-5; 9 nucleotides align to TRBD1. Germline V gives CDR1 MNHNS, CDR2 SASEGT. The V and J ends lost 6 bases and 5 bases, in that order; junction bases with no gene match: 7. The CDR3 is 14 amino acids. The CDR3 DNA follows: TGTGCCAGCAGGGACACAGGGGGCCGGGAGACCCAGTACTTC. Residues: CASRDTGGRETQYF.

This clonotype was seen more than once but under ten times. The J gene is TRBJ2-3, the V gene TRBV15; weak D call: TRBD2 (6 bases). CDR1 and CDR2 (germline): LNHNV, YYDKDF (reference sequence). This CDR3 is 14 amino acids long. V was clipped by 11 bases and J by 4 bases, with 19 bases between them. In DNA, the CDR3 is TGTGCCTCCGGGACGGGAGACGCCTCAGATACGCAGTATTTT. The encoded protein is CASGTGDASDTQYF. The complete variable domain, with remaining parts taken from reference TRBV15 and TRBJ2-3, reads DAMVIQNPRYQVTQFGKPVTLSCSQTLNHNVMYWYQQKSSQAPKLLFHYYDKDFNNEADTPDNFQSRRPNTSFCFLDIRSPGLGDTAMYLCASGTGDASDTQYFGPGTRLTVL.

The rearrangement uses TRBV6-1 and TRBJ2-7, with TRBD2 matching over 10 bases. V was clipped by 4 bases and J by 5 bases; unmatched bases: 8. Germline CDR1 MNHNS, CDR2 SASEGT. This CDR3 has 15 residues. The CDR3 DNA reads TGTGCCAGCAGTGTTCTAGCGGGAGTGTGGAACGAGCAGTACTTC. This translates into CASSVLAGVWNEQYF.

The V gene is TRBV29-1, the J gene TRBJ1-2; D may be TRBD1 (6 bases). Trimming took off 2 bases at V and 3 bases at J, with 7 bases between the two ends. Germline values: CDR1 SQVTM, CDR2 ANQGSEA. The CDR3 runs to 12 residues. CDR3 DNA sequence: TGCAGCGTTGAAAAGGGGGACTATGGCTACACCTTC. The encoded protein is CSVEKGDYGYTF.

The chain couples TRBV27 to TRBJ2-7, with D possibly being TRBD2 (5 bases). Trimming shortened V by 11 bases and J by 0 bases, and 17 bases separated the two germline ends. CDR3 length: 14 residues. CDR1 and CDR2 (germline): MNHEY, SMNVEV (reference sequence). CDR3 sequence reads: CAWNTVLVSYEQYF. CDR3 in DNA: TGTGCCTGGAACACAGTACTAGTCTCCTACGAGCAGTACTTC.

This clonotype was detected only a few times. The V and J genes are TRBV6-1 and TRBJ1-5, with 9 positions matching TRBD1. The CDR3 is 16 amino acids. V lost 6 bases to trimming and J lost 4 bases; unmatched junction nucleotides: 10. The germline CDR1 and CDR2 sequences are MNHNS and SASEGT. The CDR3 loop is CASSRTGTGKNQPQHF. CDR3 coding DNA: TGTGCCAGCAGCCGTACCGGGACAGGGAAGAATCAGCCCCAGCATTTT.

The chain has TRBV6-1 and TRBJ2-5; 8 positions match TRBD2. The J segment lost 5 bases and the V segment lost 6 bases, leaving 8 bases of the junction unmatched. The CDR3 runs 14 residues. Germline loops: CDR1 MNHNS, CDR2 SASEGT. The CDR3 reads CASSERGTKETQYF. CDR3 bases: TGTGCCAGCAGCGAGCGGGGGACTAAGGAGACCCAGTACTTC.

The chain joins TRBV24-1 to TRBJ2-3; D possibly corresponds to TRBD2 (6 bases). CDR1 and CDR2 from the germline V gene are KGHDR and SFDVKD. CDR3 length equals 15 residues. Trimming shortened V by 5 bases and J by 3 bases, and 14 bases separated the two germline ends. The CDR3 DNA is TGTGCCACCAGTGCCGTTGAGCGGGCGACAGATACGCAGTATTTT. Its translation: CATSAVERATDTQYF.

In DNA, the CDR3 is TGCGCCAGCAGCTTGCAAATAGGGAGCGCAGAGGAAGCTTTCTTT. Translating it yields CASSLQIGSAEEAFF. The gene calls are TRBV5-1 and TRBJ1-1; D is unresolved. This CDR3 is 15 amino acids long. The V end lost 1 base, the J end lost 8 bases, and 18 bases lay between the germline ends. CDR1 and CDR2 from the germline V gene are SGHRS and YFSETQ.

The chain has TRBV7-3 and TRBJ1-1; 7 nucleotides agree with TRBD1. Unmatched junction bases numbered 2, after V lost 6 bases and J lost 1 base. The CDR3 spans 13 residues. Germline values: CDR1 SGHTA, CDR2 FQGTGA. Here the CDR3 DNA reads TGTGCCAGCAGTAACAGGGGGAACACTGAAGCTTTCTTT. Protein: CASSNRGNTEAFF.

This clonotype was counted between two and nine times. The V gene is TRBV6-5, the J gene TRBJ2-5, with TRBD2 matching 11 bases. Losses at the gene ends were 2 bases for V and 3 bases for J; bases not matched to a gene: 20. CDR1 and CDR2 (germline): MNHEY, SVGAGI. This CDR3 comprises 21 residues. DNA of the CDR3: TGTGCCAGCAGTTACCCGTATAGGGACGTTCGTAGCGGGAGGGCCGAAGAGACCCAGTACTTC. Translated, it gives CASSYPYRDVRSGRAEETQYF.

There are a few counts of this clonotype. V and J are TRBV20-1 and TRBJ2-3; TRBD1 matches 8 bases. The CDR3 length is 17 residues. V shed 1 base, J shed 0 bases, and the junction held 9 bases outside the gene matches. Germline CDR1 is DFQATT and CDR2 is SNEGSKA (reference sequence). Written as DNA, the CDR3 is TGCAGTGCTAGAGCCGAGACGGACAGGGCGAGCACAGATACGCAGTATTTT. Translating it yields CSARAETDRASTDTQYF.

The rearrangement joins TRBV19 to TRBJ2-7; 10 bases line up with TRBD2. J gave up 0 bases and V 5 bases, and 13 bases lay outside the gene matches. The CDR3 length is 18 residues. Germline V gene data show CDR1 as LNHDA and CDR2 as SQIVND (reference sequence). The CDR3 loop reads CASSEGGLLAGRSYEQYF. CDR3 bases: TGTGCCAGTAGTGAAGGGGGTTTACTAGCGGGACGCTCCTACGAGCAGTACTTC.

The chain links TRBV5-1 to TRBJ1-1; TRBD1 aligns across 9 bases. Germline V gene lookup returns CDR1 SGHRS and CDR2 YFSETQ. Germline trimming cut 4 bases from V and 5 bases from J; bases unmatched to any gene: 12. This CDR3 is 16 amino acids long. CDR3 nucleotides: TGCGCCAGCAGCCCGCAACAGGGGGCGGCGTGGACTGAAGCTTTCTTT. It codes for CASSPQQGAAWTEAFF.

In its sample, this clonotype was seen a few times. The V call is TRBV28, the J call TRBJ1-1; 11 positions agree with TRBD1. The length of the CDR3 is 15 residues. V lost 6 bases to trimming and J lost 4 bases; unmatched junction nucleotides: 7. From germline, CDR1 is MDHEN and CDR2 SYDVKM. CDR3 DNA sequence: TGTGCCAGCAGGACAAGGACAGGGGGCGGCACTGAAGCTTTCTTT. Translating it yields CASRTRTGGGTEAFF.

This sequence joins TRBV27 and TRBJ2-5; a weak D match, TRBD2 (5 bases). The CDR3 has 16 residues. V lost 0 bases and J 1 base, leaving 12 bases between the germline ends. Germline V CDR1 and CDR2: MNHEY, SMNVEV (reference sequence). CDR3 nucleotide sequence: TGTGCCAGCAGTTTATCATTAGCGAAGGGCCAAGAGACCCAGTACTTC. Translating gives CASSLSLAKGQETQYF.